This TCR beta chain came from a study of beta chain features in type 1 diabetes. Study-wide results and limits: Patients with Type 1 diabetes showed moderately but significantly shorter TCRB CDR3s in all four CD4+ subsets.

This clone was seen more than once but under ten times. Antigen unknown. Other DNA sequences in the same sample also yield this CDR3. The authors reverse transcribed all of the isolated RNA, so sequencing captured expressed TCRB transcripts. TCRdb keeps only in-frame clones here, not all; method: immunoSEQ multiplex PCR. The sample records over 600,000 clones, around an eighth being singletons. This CDR3 has 12 residues. With 8 bases removed from V and 0 bases from J, the gap between germline ends came to 6 bases. Germline CDR1 reads MNHNY; CDR2 reads SVGAGI (reference sequence). Sequencing input: naive CD4+ T cells from blood. The TCR originated in a man aged 25-45 years with type 1 diabetes. This rearrangement joins TRBV6-6 to TRBJ2-3; D is uncertain. The CDR3 loop reads CASSPSTDTQYF. In nucleotides, the CDR3 is TGTGCCAGCTCCCCCAGCACAGATACGCAGTATTTT.